The rows below give T cell receptor beta chains drawn from one sample of a study of identical twins. TCRdb called the 5' RACE reads again in MiXCR, with one record for every CDR3 protein. The data show 500,000 to 650,000 distinct CDR3 sequences, about 7.1% seen once. This sample also belongs to another study, concerning yellow fever vaccine responses in identical twins.

The specimen sequenced was PBMCs. The receptors derive from a woman between 18 and 30 years old in good health. Each CDR3 is given with its conserved first and last residue. The D gene is left open where the match is weak. Clone size is stated in some rows and not others, as once, few, many or a class when expanded.

TRBV5-4,18,TRBJ2-3,TRBD2,-,TGTGCCAGCACTCCGTCGGCTAGCGGGCTTGAAAGCACAGATACGCAGTATTTT,CASTPSASGLESTDTQYF
TRBV5-1,14,TRBJ1-1,-,-,TGCGCCAGCAGCTTATCGGGACGGGTCACTGAAGCTTTCTTT,CASSLSGRVTEAFF
TRBV27,15,TRBJ1-4,-,many,TGTGCCAGCAGTTTATCGTGGAATTTTGGTGAAAAACTGTTTTTT,CASSLSWNFGEKLFF
TRBV12-3/TRBV12-4,13,TRBJ1-1,-,many,TGTGCCAGCCGGGGTGGCGGAATCACTGAAGCTTTCTTT,CASRGGGITEAFF
TRBV20-1,14,TRBJ2-3,-,many,TGCAGTGCAGATCCGGGAACTCGTGCAGATACGCAGTATTTT,CSADPGTRADTQYF
TRBV7-9,17,TRBJ1-4,TRBD1,-,TGTGCCAGCAGCTTCCAGACAGGGAAGTCGACTAATGAAAAACTGTTTTTT,CASSFQTGKSTNEKLFF
TRBV6-5,15,TRBJ2-2,TRBD1,-,TGTGCCAGCAGTTACTTAAAAGGGGGCCCCGGGGAGCTGTTTTTT,CASSYLKGGPGELFF
TRBV27,18,TRBJ2-3,-,few,TGTGCCAGCAGTTTATTATCGCCCTGGGCAGTGAGCACAGATACGCAGTATTTT,CASSLLSPWAVSTDTQYF
TRBV10-3,17,TRBJ2-3,TRBD2,-,TGTGCCATCACCGGGACTAGCGGGGGGGCCGGCACAGATACGCAGTATTTT,CAITGTSGGAGTDTQYF
TRBV20-1,16,TRBJ1-1,-,-,TGCAGTGCTAGAGGTTTTATGCGGGAGAGAAACACTGAAGCTTTCTTT,CSARGFMRERNTEAFF
TRBV12-3/TRBV12-4,13,TRBJ1-4,-,many,TGTGCCAGCAGTTTGGACGGTAATGAAAAACTGTTTTTT,CASSLDGNEKLFF
TRBV7-9,15,TRBJ1-6,TRBD1,few,TGTGCCAGCAGCTTTTATGGAGCAGGGGGTTCACCCCTCCACTTT,CASSFYGAGGSPLHF
TRBV18,15,TRBJ2-7,TRBD1,many,TGTGCCAGCTCACCACCGCTGGGACAGTTCTACGAGCAGTACTTC,CASSPPLGQFYEQYF
TRBV12-5,16,TRBJ2-1,-,-,TGTGCTAGTGGTTTGGTACGGGTGGCAGAGGGGTGTGAGCAGTTCTTC,CASGLVRVAEGCEQFF
TRBV5-1,15,TRBJ2-3,TRBD1,few,TGCGCCAGCACCTTGGGGCAGGGGGCGACAGATACGCAGTATTTT,CASTLGQGATDTQYF
TRBV7-2,16,TRBJ2-3,-,-,TGTGCCAGCAGCTTAGCCTGGGGACCTGGGACAGATACGCAGTATTTT,CASSLAWGPGTDTQYF
TRBV3-1,18,TRBJ2-6,-,-,TGTGCCAGCAGCCAAACTTCGGGTCCTAGGTTTGGGGCCAACGTCCTGACTTTC,CASSQTSGPRFGANVLTF
TRBV20-1,13,TRBJ2-3,-,-,TGCAGTGCTAGAGAGTCAGGCCCAGATACGCAGTATTTT,CSARESGPDTQYF
TRBV25-1,16,TRBJ2-7,-,many,TGTGCCAGCAGTGAGGGGACCCGTTACGGTCCCTACGAGCAGTACTTC,CASSEGTRYGPYEQYF
TRBV7-9,14,TRBJ2-4,-,few,TGTGCCAGCAGCTCGGAGTATACCAAAAACATTCAGTACTTC,CASSSEYTKNIQYF
TRBV2,13,TRBJ1-1,TRBD1,few,TGTGCCAGCAGCGACAGGGGATACACTGAAGCTTTCTTT,CASSDRGYTEAFF
TRBV5-1,13,TRBJ1-2,TRBD1,many,TGCGCCAGCAGCCCTACAGGGGTTGTTGGCTACACCTTC,CASSPTGVVGYTF
TRBV3-1,14,TRBJ2-5,-,-,TGTGCCAGCAGCCGGTCGAGCGTTGGAGAGACCCAGTACTTC,CASSRSSVGETQYF
TRBV12-3/TRBV12-4,14,TRBJ2-5,-,few,TGTGCCAGCAGTTTTCGGGGTAGTGATGAGACCCAGTACTTC,CASSFRGSDETQYF
TRBV5-5,14,TRBJ2-1,TRBD1,many,TGTGCCAGCAGCCGGGGACAGCCTGTCAATGAGCAGTTCTTC,CASSRGQPVNEQFF
TRBV6-2/TRBV6-3,18,TRBJ1-5,TRBD1,few,TGTGCCAGCAGTTACTTTTCGGACAGGGGAGTTAGCAATCAGCCCCAGCATTTT,CASSYFSDRGVSNQPQHF
TRBV7-9,12,TRBJ1-5,-,many,TGTGCCAGCAGCTTAGACGGGTTCCCCCAGCATTTT,CASSLDGFPQHF
TRBV27,14,TRBJ1-2,-,-,TGTGCCAGCAAAAGATACCGGGACATCGATGGCTACACCTTC,CASKRYRDIDGYTF
TRBV12-3/TRBV12-4,14,TRBJ1-5,-,many,TGTGCCAGCAGTTTCGTCCAGGGTAATCAGCCCCAGCATTTT,CASSFVQGNQPQHF
TRBV11-2,14,TRBJ2-7,-,-,TGTGCCAGCAGCTCCCCGGGACATTTCTACGAGCAGTACTTC,CASSSPGHFYEQYF